Listed below are T cell receptor beta chains from one sample, sequenced in a study of T cell responses to AZD1222 COVID-19 vaccine. Method: immunoSEQ multiplex PCR; TCRdb's copy keeps in-frame clones and lacks some. The sample yields 100,000 to 150,000 clones, 70% to 85% seen once. This sample comprised peripheral blood, obtained 28 days after the second AZD1222 dose. The receptors come from an adult who received the AZD1222 COVID-19 vaccine. The conserved cysteine and the conserved F or W are not part of the CDR3 here. Each record gives: V gene, J gene, CDR3 length, CDR3 protein.

v_gene: TRBV3-1/TRBV3-2
j_gene: TRBJ1-1
len: 11
CDR3aa: ASSPTGFTEAF

v_gene: TRBV4-3
j_gene: TRBJ1-5
len: 11
CDR3aa: ASSQGVRQPQH

v_gene: TRBV12-2
j_gene: TRBJ1-3
len: 13
CDR3aa: ASRSPGQGPNTIY

v_gene: TRBV5-6
j_gene: TRBJ2-7
len: 12
CDR3aa: ASSGPGDWDEQY

v_gene: TRBV18
j_gene: TRBJ1-6
len: 13
CDR3aa: ASSPDQGALSPLH

v_gene: TRBV5-1
j_gene: TRBJ1-3
len: 12
CDR3aa: ASRSRPDSNTIY

v_gene: TRBV5-1
j_gene: TRBJ2-6
len: 14
CDR3aa: ASTQGIFSGANVLT

v_gene: TRBV5-8
j_gene: TRBJ1-6
len: 12
CDR3aa: ASSSRRDAPPLH

v_gene: TRBV6-1
j_gene: TRBJ2-1
len: 12
CDR3aa: ASSDPTRNNEQF

v_gene: TRBV7-9
j_gene: TRBJ2-3
len: 14
CDR3aa: ASSLSSGGAIDTQY

v_gene: TRBV6-4
j_gene: TRBJ2-1
len: 14
CDR3aa: ARTGGARNIYNEQF

v_gene: TRBV7-3
j_gene: TRBJ1-2
len: 11
CDR3aa: ASSPAGGYGYT

v_gene: TRBV7-2
j_gene: TRBJ2-3
len: 12
CDR3aa: ATLGGSSTDTQY

v_gene: TRBV28
j_gene: TRBJ2-2
len: 12
CDR3aa: ASSLAGGTGELF

v_gene: TRBV5-6
j_gene: TRBJ2-1
len: 10
CDR3aa: ASSLVLDEQF

v_gene: TRBV19
j_gene: TRBJ1-2
len: 14
CDR3aa: ASSKGSGGFVYGYT

v_gene: TRBV6-5
j_gene: TRBJ1-5
len: 12
CDR3aa: ATGGYFSNQPQH

v_gene: TRBV7-2
j_gene: TRBJ2-4
len: 12
CDR3aa: ASSWGAAKNIQY

v_gene: TRBV6-6
j_gene: TRBJ2-2
len: 11
CDR3aa: ASSSPNTGELF

v_gene: TRBV7-2
j_gene: TRBJ2-7
len: 12
CDR3aa: ASSLAPGSYEQY

v_gene: TRBV7-2
j_gene: TRBJ2-7
len: 16
CDR3aa: ASSLAGPQGQGNYEQY

v_gene: TRBV2
j_gene: TRBJ2-5
len: 13
CDR3aa: ASSETTGGQETQY

v_gene: TRBV2
j_gene: TRBJ2-3
len: 12
CDR3aa: ASLYGGNTDTQY

v_gene: TRBV18
j_gene: TRBJ2-5
len: 15
CDR3aa: ASSPLARTGFQETQY

v_gene: TRBV3-1/TRBV3-2
j_gene: TRBJ1-5
len: 15
CDR3aa: ASSVQDPILHHQPQH

v_gene: TRBV27
j_gene: TRBJ2-2
len: 11
CDR3aa: ASIGPGTGELF

v_gene: TRBV5-5
j_gene: TRBJ1-3
len: 12
CDR3aa: ASSLARAGNTIY

v_gene: TRBV9
j_gene: TRBJ1-5
len: 13
CDR3aa: ASSDGGDSNQPQH

v_gene: TRBV7-2
j_gene: TRBJ2-6
len: 13
CDR3aa: ASSQGGPGANVLT

v_gene: TRBV28
j_gene: TRBJ1-1
len: 11
CDR3aa: ASRTGVRLGAF

v_gene: TRBV2
j_gene: TRBJ1-2
len: 13
CDR3aa: ASSETGQGAEGYT

v_gene: TRBV6-2/TRBV6-3
j_gene: TRBJ1-1
len: 14
CDR3aa: ASSLTTGTDNTEAF

v_gene: TRBV28
j_gene: TRBJ2-5
len: 13
CDR3aa: ASTTSGGTQETQY

v_gene: TRBV4-2
j_gene: TRBJ2-1
len: 14
CDR3aa: ASSQGARSGTNEQF

v_gene: TRBV14
j_gene: TRBJ2-2
len: 12
CDR3aa: ASSPIGQTGELF

v_gene: TRBV7-9
j_gene: TRBJ2-2
len: 16
CDR3aa: ASSPPTSGGVNTGELF

v_gene: TRBV6-2/TRBV6-3
j_gene: TRBJ1-5
len: 14
CDR3aa: ASSYSGQGAGQPQH

v_gene: TRBV19
j_gene: TRBJ2-7
len: 9
CDR3aa: ASTQGREQY

v_gene: TRBV27
j_gene: TRBJ1-4
len: 15
CDR3aa: ASSFSPPRGTNEKLF

v_gene: TRBV20-1
j_gene: TRBJ1-5
len: 11
CDR3aa: SASRAQVEPQH

v_gene: TRBV5-4
j_gene: TRBJ2-3
len: 15
CDR3aa: ASSLVTSGDLTDTQY

v_gene: TRBV7-9
j_gene: TRBJ2-5
len: 13
CDR3aa: ASSSGGPYQETQY

v_gene: TRBV28
j_gene: TRBJ1-4
len: 14
CDR3aa: ASRTQALLEYEKLF

v_gene: TRBV28
j_gene: TRBJ2-7
len: 13
CDR3aa: ASTLGGLLNYEQY

v_gene: TRBV18
j_gene: TRBJ1-2
len: 12
CDR3aa: ASSPGTETMGYT

v_gene: TRBV4-3
j_gene: TRBJ1-2
len: 15
CDR3aa: ASSQGASGRATYGYT

v_gene: TRBV12-3/TRBV12-4
j_gene: TRBJ1-6
len: 9
CDR3aa: ASSANSPLH

v_gene: TRBV5-1
j_gene: TRBJ1-3
len: 11
CDR3aa: ASSSESGNTIY

v_gene: TRBV15
j_gene: TRBJ1-2
len: 13
CDR3aa: ATSRDPNTNYGYT

v_gene: TRBV5-6
j_gene: TRBJ1-5
len: 13
CDR3aa: ASSLRRAYNQPQH

v_gene: TRBV2
j_gene: TRBJ1-5
len: 12
CDR3aa: ASSQTGDDQPQH

v_gene: TRBV5-6
j_gene: TRBJ1-6
len: 12
CDR3aa: ASSFGQGVSPLH

v_gene: TRBV28
j_gene: TRBJ1-2
len: 12
CDR3aa: ASSSLPTGNGYT

v_gene: TRBV9
j_gene: TRBJ2-3
len: 11
CDR3aa: ASSVSATDTQY